A selection of T cell receptor beta chains follows, all from one sample in a study of blood T cell repertoires in COVID-19. Produced via immunoSEQ multiplex PCR; TCRdb's table is partial and in-frame only. The sample has over 65,000 clones, roughly nine tenths seen once; the top ten hold about 9.8%. Sequencing used peripheral blood. These receptors all stem from a human donor in a cohort sampled during active COVID-19. The CDR3 runs from the conserved cysteine through the conserved F or W. The D gene is left open where the match is weak. The size entry is marked missing in some rows and otherwise reads once, few, many or a size class.

v_call	j_call	clone_size	d_call	cdr3_nt	cdr3_aa
TRBV4-3	TRBJ2-7	-	TRBD1	TGCGCCAGCAGCCACCCGTTCCCGGGACAGCTCTACGAGCAGTACTTC	CASSHPFPGQLYEQYF
TRBV28	TRBJ1-2	-	TRBD1	TGTGCCAGCAGTTTGCCGGGACAGGGCTACTATGGCTACACCTTC	CASSLPGQGYYGYTF
TRBV18	TRBJ2-1	-	-	TGTGCCAGCTCACCAGTCGATGAGCAGTTCTTC	CASSPVDEQFF
TRBV6-5	TRBJ2-1	-	TRBD2	TGTGCCAGCAGTTACGTTAGCGGGAGGACCAATGAGCAGTTCTTC	CASSYVSGRTNEQFF
TRBV18	TRBJ2-1	-	-	TGTGCCAGCTCACAGACGCAGGGCAATGAGCAGTTCTTC	CASSQTQGNEQFF
TRBV27	TRBJ2-1	-	TRBD1	TGTGCCAGCACCGGGACAGGGGGATACAATGAGCAGTTCTTC	CASTGTGGYNEQFF
TRBV2	TRBJ2-1	-	TRBD2	TGTGCCAGCCGGGGACTAGTTGGCTCCTACAATGAGCAGTTCTTC	CASRGLVGSYNEQFF
TRBV5-8	TRBJ2-5	-	TRBD2	TGTGCCAGCTCCCACTCGGGGACTAGCGTTAAAGAGACCCAGTACTTC	CASSHSGTSVKETQYF
TRBV5-5	TRBJ2-1	-	TRBD2	TGTGCCAGCACCAATATAGCGGGAGGAAACAATGAGCAGTTCTTC	CASTNIAGGNNEQFF
TRBV10-3	TRBJ2-1	-	-	TGTGCCATCAGTGAGTCGACACCGAACCCCGGTGAGCAGTTCTTC	CAISESTPNPGEQFF
TRBV24-1	TRBJ2-1	few	-	TGTGCCACCAGTGAAGAGTACAATGAGCAGTTCTTC	CATSEEYNEQFF
TRBV7-9	TRBJ1-3	few	-	TGTGCCAGCAGCTCCGACTCAAACACCATATATTTT	CASSSDSNTIYF